The rows below give T cell receptor beta chains drawn from one sample of a study of vaccination and CD4 T cells after COVID-19. These receptors have no identified antigens. TCRdb reanalysed the PCR reads using MiXCR and keeps one entry per CDR3 protein. The sample includes around 26,000 distinct CDR3 sequences, roughly 42% of them seen just once. Sequencing input: CD4+ T cells from blood, cultured in vitro. These receptors all come from a human donor who had recovered from COVID-19. CDR3s include the opening cysteine and the closing phenylalanine or tryptophan.

V gene,J gene,CDR3 protein
TRBV20-1,TRBJ2-5,CSARDPQGDQETQYF
TRBV11-3,TRBJ2-3,CASSLREGSTDTQYF
TRBV27,TRBJ1-2,CASSRDSQGSYGYTF
TRBV28,TRBJ2-1,CASPRDRPFNEQFF
TRBV19,TRBJ2-3,CASRLAATDTQYF
TRBV7-2,TRBJ1-5,CASSAGQGAQPQHF
TRBV28,TRBJ1-5,CASSLLRWGGNQPQHF
TRBV20-1,TRBJ1-5,CSANNRGQNQPQHF
TRBV28,TRBJ2-7,CASSRRPYEQYF
TRBV12-5,TRBJ2-7,CASGRDRDTYEQYF
TRBV7-2,TRBJ1-2,CASSLRDRNYGYTF
TRBV7-9,TRBJ2-3,CASSYPASGTDTQYF
TRBV6-2/TRBV6-3,TRBJ2-7,CASSYERSYEQYF
TRBV28,TRBJ1-2,CASSSRGKDRDGYTF
TRBV12-3/TRBV12-4,TRBJ1-1,CASRASRGLKTEAFF
TRBV27,TRBJ2-7,CASSLSRTYEQYF
TRBV28,TRBJ1-5,CASSLRAMVSIGSNQPQHF